A selection of T cell receptor beta chains follows, all from one sample in a study of cytomegalovirus exposure and HLA in healthy donors. The table came from immunoSEQ multiplex PCR; TCRdb's copy has only in-frame clones and leaves some out. Among around 190,000 clones listed, around 73% were seen once. Sample: PBMCs. Source of these receptors: a woman under 40 in good health and CMV-seronegative. The CDR3 runs from the conserved cysteine through the conserved F or W. The D gene is left open where the match is weak. A row's size may be missing; if present it is once, few, many or a size class.

size	V	D	J	CDR3	DNA
many	TRBV4-2	TRBD1	TRBJ2-7	CASSQGQGESHEQYF	TGTGCCAGCAGCCAGGGACAGGGGGAGTCTCACGAGCAGTACTTC
NA	TRBV27	TRBD2	TRBJ2-7	CASSLLVAGSPYEQYF	TGTGCCAGCAGTTTATTAGTAGCGGGATCCCCCTACGAGCAGTACTTC
few	TRBV15	NA	TRBJ2-7	CATSREATGSSYEQYF	TGTGCCACCAGCAGAGAGGCGACGGGGAGCTCCTACGAGCAGTACTTC
NA	TRBV6-5	NA	TRBJ1-2	CASSYTPQGPNGYTF	TGTGCCAGCAGTTACACGCCACAGGGTCCCAATGGCTACACCTTC
NA	TRBV5-1	NA	TRBJ1-1	CASSLARGAGGTEAFF	TGCGCCAGCAGCTTGGCTCGGGGGGCGGGGGGCACTGAAGCTTTCTTT
NA	TRBV4-1	TRBD1	TRBJ1-5	CASSLRTGGIINQPQHF	TGCGCCAGCAGCCTCCGGACAGGGGGAATTATCAATCAGCCCCAGCATTTT
NA	TRBV2	NA	TRBJ2-5	CASGHLETQYF	TGTGCCAGCGGGCATTTAGAGACCCAGTACTTC
once	TRBV5-4	TRBD2	TRBJ2-1	CASSLVAAGGHEQFF	TGTGCCAGCAGCTTGGTGGCTGCGGGGGGGCATGAGCAGTTCTTC
once	TRBV2	TRBD1	TRBJ2-7	CASTLTGAGYEQYF	TGTGCCAGCACCCTGACAGGGGCCGGGTACGAGCAGTACTTC
NA	TRBV4-2	NA	TRBJ2-3	CASSQDYSPDTQYF	TGTGCCAGCAGCCAAGATTACAGCCCAGATACGCAGTATTTT
NA	TRBV7-3	NA	TRBJ1-4	CASSPRGTKREKLFF	TGTGCCAGCAGCCCGCGGGGCACCAAGCGGGAAAAACTGTTTTTT
NA	TRBV15	NA	TRBJ1-2	CATSRENSPNYGYTF	TGTGCCACCAGCAGAGAGAACAGCCCGAACTATGGCTACACCTTC
NA	TRBV28	TRBD1	TRBJ2-4	CASSFGYGQGKYIQYF	TGTGCCAGCAGTTTCGGGTACGGACAGGGCAAGTACATTCAGTACTTC
NA	TRBV6-1	TRBD2	TRBJ2-7	CASSELAGGPYEQYF	TGTGCCAGCAGTGAACTAGCGGGAGGCCCCTACGAGCAGTACTTC
NA	TRBV9	NA	TRBJ1-2	CASSVGRFVDYGYTF	TGTGCCAGCAGCGTAGGTCGTTTTGTTGACTATGGCTACACCTTC
NA	TRBV15	TRBD2	TRBJ2-7	CATGRGSSYEQYF	TGTGCCACCGGGAGGGGCAGTTCCTACGAGCAGTACTTC
few	TRBV5-1	TRBD1	TRBJ2-7	CASSSYGTASYEQYF	TGCGCCAGCAGTTCGTACGGGACAGCTTCCTACGAGCAGTACTTC
NA	TRBV27	TRBD2	TRBJ2-7	CASSDLAGTLQQYF	TGTGCCAGCAGTGACCTAGCGGGGACCCTGCAGCAGTACTTC
few	TRBV27	NA	TRBJ2-7	CASSFGPRYEQYF	TGTGCCAGCAGTTTTGGGCCTCGCTACGAGCAGTACTTC
few	TRBV7-9	NA	TRBJ2-5	CASSLEGAGLSYQETQYF	TGTGCCAGCAGCTTAGAGGGTGCGGGGCTCTCGTACCAAGAGACCCAGTACTTC
few	TRBV13	TRBD1	TRBJ1-4	CASSPNRGTNEKLFF	TGTGCCAGCAGCCCGAACAGGGGGACTAATGAAAAACTGTTTTTT
NA	TRBV18	NA	TRBJ2-1	CASSPPGLRYNEQFF	TGTGCCAGCTCACCCCCGGGACTCCGCTACAATGAGCAGTTCTTC
NA	TRBV18	TRBD1	TRBJ2-1	CASSLSGTGGYNEQFF	TGTGCCAGCTCACTCTCGGGAACAGGGGGTTACAATGAGCAGTTCTTC
NA	TRBV13	TRBD2	TRBJ2-1	CASSFTSGGEFF	TGTGCCAGCAGCTTTACTAGCGGGGGAGAGTTCTTC
NA	TRBV5-6	TRBD1	TRBJ2-7	CASSIGTGDYEQYF	TGTGCCAGCAGCATCGGGACAGGAGACTACGAGCAGTACTTC
NA	TRBV28	NA	TRBJ1-1	CASSHSPPTAVILNTEAFF	TGTGCCAGCAGTCACTCCCCCCCGACAGCCGTGATTTTGAACACTGAAGCTTTCTTT
once	TRBV2	NA	TRBJ2-7	CASSETGEQYF	TGTGCCAGCAGTGAGACGGGGGAGCAGTACTTC
NA	TRBV11-2	TRBD1	TRBJ2-7	CASSRGTGNEQYF	TGTGCCAGCAGTAGGGGGACAGGGAACGAGCAGTACTTC
once	TRBV27	NA	TRBJ2-1	CASSFFGAEQFF	TGTGCCAGCAGTTTTTTTGGGGCTGAGCAGTTCTTC
NA	TRBV5-6	NA	TRBJ2-7	CASSLGRETYEQYF	TGTGCCAGCAGCTTGGGCAGGGAAACCTACGAGCAGTACTTC
NA	TRBV6-4	NA	TRBJ1-2	CASSPWGGPVGYTF	TGTGCCAGCAGTCCCTGGGGGGGGCCGGTTGGCTACACCTTC
few	TRBV10-2	NA	TRBJ1-1	CASSGAEGMNTEAFF	TGCGCCAGCAGTGGGGCGGAGGGTATGAACACTGAAGCTTTCTTT
NA	TRBV30	TRBD1	TRBJ1-6	CAWSLTGGNSPLHF	TGTGCCTGGAGTTTAACAGGGGGTAATTCACCCCTCCACTTT
NA	TRBV4-1	NA	TRBJ2-7	CASSTSGPYEQYF	TGCGCCAGCAGTACTAGTGGCCCCTACGAGCAGTACTTC
NA	TRBV5-1	TRBD2	TRBJ2-3	CASGGDATTDTQYF	TGCGCCAGCGGGGGGGACGCAACTACAGATACGCAGTATTTT
NA	TRBV18	TRBD1	TRBJ1-3	CASSQGTVSGNTIYF	TGTGCCAGCTCACAGGGGACAGTCTCTGGAAACACCATATATTTT
few	TRBV2	NA	TRBJ1-2	CASSGDRLRKGYTF	TGTGCCAGCAGTGGTGACAGGTTACGGAAAGGCTACACCTTC
NA	TRBV6-5	TRBD1	TRBJ1-1	CASSSTGGANTEAFF	TGTGCCAGCAGCTCGACAGGGGGCGCGAACACTGAAGCTTTCTTT
NA	TRBV5-1	NA	TRBJ2-7	CASRGHLFYEQYF	TGCGCCAGCAGGGGACACCTTTTCTACGAGCAGTACTTC
NA	TRBV5-1	NA	TRBJ2-5	CASSGGSGQETQYF	TGCGCCAGCAGCGGGGGGTCTGGTCAAGAGACCCAGTACTTC
NA	TRBV5-1	TRBD1	TRBJ1-5	CASSLGQGGQPQHF	TGCGCCAGCAGCTTAGGACAGGGTGGTCAGCCCCAGCATTTT
NA	TRBV19	TRBD1	TRBJ2-7	CASSPSRDRAYEQYF	TGTGCCAGTAGCCCCTCGCGGGACAGGGCCTACGAGCAGTACTTC
NA	TRBV5-8	TRBD1	TRBJ1-1	CASSSPGTGNTEAFF	TGTGCCAGCAGCTCGCCCGGGACAGGGAACACTGAAGCTTTCTTT
NA	TRBV27	NA	TRBJ1-5	CASSAGVGNQPQHF	TGTGCCAGCAGTGCGGGGGTCGGCAATCAGCCCCAGCATTTT
NA	TRBV29-1	TRBD1	TRBJ1-1	CSVEGGDRGSRYTEAFF	TGCAGCGTTGAAGGAGGGGACAGGGGAAGTAGGTACACTGAAGCTTTCTTT
NA	TRBV9	TRBD1	TRBJ1-2	CASSSGGLYGYTF	TGTGCCAGCAGCTCAGGGGGTCTCTATGGCTACACCTTC
NA	TRBV5-4	NA	TRBJ1-1	CASSPGGMNTEAFF	TGTGCCAGCAGCCCGGGTGGAATGAACACTGAAGCTTTCTTT
NA	TRBV12-5	NA	TRBJ2-5	CASVDSNSKETQYF	TGTGCTAGTGTCGACTCAAACTCAAAGGAGACCCAGTACTTC
few	TRBV6-5	NA	TRBJ2-2	CASSYLTGELFF	TGTGCCAGCAGTTACCTCACCGGGGAGCTGTTTTTT
NA	TRBV7-6	NA	TRBJ1-2	CASSSRRAADGYTF	TGTGCCAGCAGCTCTAGGAGAGCCGCCGATGGCTACACCTTC
NA	TRBV27	NA	TRBJ1-6	CASSYDREWGSPLHF	TGTGCCAGCAGTTACGACCGGGAATGGGGTTCACCCCTCCACTTT